The T cell receptor (beta chain) under discussion was sequenced for a study of regulatory T cells in long-lasting Graves disease. This clonotype was observed many times. Through Arm-PCR of CDR3 regions and iRepertoire HTBI primers, TCR beta libraries were built. Each CDR3 protein gets one entry after TCRdb re-called the multiplex PCR reads with MiXCR. Of a few hundred thousand distinct CDR3 sequences detected, approximately 23% appear once; the ten largest clones hold about 27%. Time point of the sample: persistent/refractory GD, antithyroid drugs over 5 years with positive TRAb. Generation of the TCR library employed RNA extracted from PBMCs. This receptor was obtained from a woman aged 40 to 55 with Graves disease. The sequencing here drew on peripheral blood mononuclear cells (PBMCs), taken when the disease was refractory, from a patient treated with antithyroid drugs.

Here the CDR3 reads CASSFGYPTGELFF. The CDR3 DNA reads TGTGCCAGCAGTTTCGGATACCCCACCGGGGAGCTGTTTTTT. This chain joins TRBV12-3 or TRBV12-4 and TRBJ2-2; D uncertain. V was pared by 3 bases and J by 4 bases, with 9 bases between. This CDR3 has 14 residues.